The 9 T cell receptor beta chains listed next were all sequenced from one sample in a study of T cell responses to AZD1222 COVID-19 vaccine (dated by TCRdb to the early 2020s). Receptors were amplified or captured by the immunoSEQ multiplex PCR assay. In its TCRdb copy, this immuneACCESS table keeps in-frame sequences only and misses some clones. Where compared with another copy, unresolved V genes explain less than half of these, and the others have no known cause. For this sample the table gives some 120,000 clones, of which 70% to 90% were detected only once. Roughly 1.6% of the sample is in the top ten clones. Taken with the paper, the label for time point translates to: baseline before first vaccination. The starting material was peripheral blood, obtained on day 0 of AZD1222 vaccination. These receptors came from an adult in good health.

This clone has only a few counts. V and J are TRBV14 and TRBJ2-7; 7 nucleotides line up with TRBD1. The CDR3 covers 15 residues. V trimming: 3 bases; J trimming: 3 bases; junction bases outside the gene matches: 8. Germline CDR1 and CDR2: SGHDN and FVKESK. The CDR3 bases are TGTGCCAGCAGCCAGGGCACGGGACAGCACTACGAGCAGTACTTC. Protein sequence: CASSQGTGQHYEQYF. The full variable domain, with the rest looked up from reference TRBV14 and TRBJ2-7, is EAGVTQFPSHSVIEKGQTVTLRCDPISGHDNLYWYRRVMGKEIKFLLHFVKESKQDESGMPNNRFLAERTGGTYSTLKVQPAELEDSGVYFCASSQGTGQHYEQYFGPGTRLTVT.

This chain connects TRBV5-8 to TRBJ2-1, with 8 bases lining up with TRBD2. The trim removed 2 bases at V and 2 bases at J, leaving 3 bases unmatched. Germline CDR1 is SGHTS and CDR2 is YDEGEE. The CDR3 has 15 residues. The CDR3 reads CASSFLAGAYNEQFF. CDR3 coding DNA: TGTGCCAGCAGCTTCCTAGCGGGTGCCTACAATGAGCAGTTCTTC. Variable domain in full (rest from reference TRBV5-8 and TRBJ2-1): EAGVTQSPTHLIKTRGQQATLRCSPISGHTSVYWYQQALGLGLQFLLWYDEGEERNRGNFPPRFSGRQFPNYSSELNVNALELEDSALYLCASSFLAGAYNEQFFGPGTRLTVL.

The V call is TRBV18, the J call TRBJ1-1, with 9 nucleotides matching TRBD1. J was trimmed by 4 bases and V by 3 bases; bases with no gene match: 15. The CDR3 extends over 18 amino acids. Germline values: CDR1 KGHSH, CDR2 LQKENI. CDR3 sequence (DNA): TGTGCCAGCTCACCGTACCGACAGGGGGTATCGAAAGGCACTGAAGCTTTCTTT. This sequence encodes CASSPYRQGVSKGTEAFF.

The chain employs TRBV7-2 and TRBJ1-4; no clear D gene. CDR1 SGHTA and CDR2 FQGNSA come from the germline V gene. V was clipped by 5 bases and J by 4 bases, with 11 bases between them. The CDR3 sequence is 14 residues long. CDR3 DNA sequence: TGTGCCAGCAGCACACGGCGGTTTAATGAAAAACTGTTTTTT. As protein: CASSTRRFNEKLFF. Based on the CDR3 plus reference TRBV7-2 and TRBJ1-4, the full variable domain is GAGVSQSPSNKVTEKGKDVELRCDPISGHTALYWYRQSLGQGLEFLIYFQGNSAPDKSGLPSDRFSAERTGGSVSTLTIQRTQQEDSAVYLCASSTRRFNEKLFFGSGTQLSVL.

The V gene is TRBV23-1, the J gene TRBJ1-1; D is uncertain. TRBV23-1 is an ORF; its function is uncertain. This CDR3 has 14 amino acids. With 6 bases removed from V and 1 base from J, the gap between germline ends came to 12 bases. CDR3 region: CASRPGPGNTEAFF. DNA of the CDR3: TGCGCCAGCAGACCTGGCCCGGGGAACACTGAAGCTTTCTTT.

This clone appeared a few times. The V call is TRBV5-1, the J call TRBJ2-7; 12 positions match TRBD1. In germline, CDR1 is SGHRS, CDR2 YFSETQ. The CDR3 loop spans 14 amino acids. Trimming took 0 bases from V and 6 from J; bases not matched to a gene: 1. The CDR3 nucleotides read TGCGCCAGCAGCTTGGGGGACAGGGGGCGCGAGCAGTACTTC. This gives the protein CASSLGDRGREQYF.

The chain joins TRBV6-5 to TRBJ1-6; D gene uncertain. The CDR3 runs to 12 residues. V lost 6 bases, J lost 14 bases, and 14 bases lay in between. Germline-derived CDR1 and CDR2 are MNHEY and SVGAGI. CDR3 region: CASRLDLETLHF. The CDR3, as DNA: TGTGCCAGCAGATTGGACCTTGAGACCCTCCACTTT.

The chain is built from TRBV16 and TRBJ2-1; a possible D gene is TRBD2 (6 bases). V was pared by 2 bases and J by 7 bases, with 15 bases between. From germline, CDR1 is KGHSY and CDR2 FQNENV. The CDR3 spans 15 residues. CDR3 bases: TGTGCCAGCAGCCAAGCGGGGTTCGGGGAAAATGAGCAGTTCTTC. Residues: CASSQAGFGENEQFF.

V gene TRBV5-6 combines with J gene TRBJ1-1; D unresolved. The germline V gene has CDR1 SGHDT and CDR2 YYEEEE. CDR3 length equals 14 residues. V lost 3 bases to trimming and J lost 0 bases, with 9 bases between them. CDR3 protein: CASSSLTVNTEAFF. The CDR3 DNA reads TGTGCCAGCAGCTCACTGACGGTGAACACTGAAGCTTTCTTT.